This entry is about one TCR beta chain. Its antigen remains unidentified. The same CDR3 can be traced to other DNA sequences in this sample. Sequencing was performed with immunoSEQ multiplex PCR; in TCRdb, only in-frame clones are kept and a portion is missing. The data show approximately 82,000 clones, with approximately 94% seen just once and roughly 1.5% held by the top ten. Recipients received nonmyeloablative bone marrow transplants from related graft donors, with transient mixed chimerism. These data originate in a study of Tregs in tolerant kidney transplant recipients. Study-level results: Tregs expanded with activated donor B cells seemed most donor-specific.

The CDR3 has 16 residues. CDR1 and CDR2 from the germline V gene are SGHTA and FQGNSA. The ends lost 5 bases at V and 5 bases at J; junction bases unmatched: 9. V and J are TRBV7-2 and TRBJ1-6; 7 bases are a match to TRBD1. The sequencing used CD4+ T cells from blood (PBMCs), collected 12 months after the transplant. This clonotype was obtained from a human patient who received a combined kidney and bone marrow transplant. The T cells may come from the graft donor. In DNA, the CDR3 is TGTGCCAGCAGCACCTCTCCGGGGACAGATAATTCACCCCTCCACTTT. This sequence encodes CASSTSPGTDNSPLHF.